These T cell receptor beta chains were read from a single sample in a study. TCRdb called the 5' RACE reads again in MiXCR, with one record for every CDR3 protein. This table holds roughly 6,000 distinct CDR3 sequences, 30% to 35% found once. Sequenced sample: memory CD4+ T cells sorted from a lymph node. These receptors were taken from a female donor with breast cancer. CDR3s include the opening cysteine and the closing phenylalanine or tryptophan. D genes are given only for firm matches. Clone size is not always given. Where it is, it says once, few, many or a class for expanded clones.

>medium-sized|TRBJ1-2|TRBV28|TRBD1
CASRTDRVRGYTF
TGTGCCAGCAGAACCGACAGGGTACGGGGCTACACCTTC
>many|TRBJ1-2|TRBV18|.
CASSPQKTGGNYGYTF
TGTGCCAGCTCACCACAGAAGACAGGCGGTAACTATGGCTACACCTTC
>few|TRBJ1-1|TRBV9|.
CASSVAAGNTEAFF
TGTGCCAGCAGCGTAGCTGCCGGGAACACTGAAGCTTTCTTT
>.|TRBJ1-2|TRBV9|.
CASSVGTTNFGYTF
TGTGCCAGCAGCGTTGGGACTACTAACTTTGGCTACACCTTC
>medium-sized|TRBJ2-1|TRBV20-1|TRBD2
CSVVSGSGDEQFF
TGCAGCGTAGTTAGCGGGAGTGGAGATGAGCAGTTCTTC
>medium-sized|TRBJ2-2|TRBV19|TRBD1
CATRSTGVTGELFF
TGTGCCACTAGATCAACAGGGGTCACCGGGGAGCTGTTTTTT
>large|TRBJ2-7|TRBV5-1|.
CASSLDPGSSYEQYF
TGCGCCAGCAGCTTGGATCCAGGGAGCTCCTACGAGCAGTACTTC
>many|TRBJ2-2|TRBV5-1|.
CASSFSGEAGELFF
TGCGCCAGCAGCTTCTCGGGGGAAGCCGGGGAGCTGTTTTTT
>many|TRBJ1-5|TRBV7-8|TRBD1
CASSPGTVVSNQPQHF
TGTGCCAGCAGCCCCGGGACAGTTGTTAGCAATCAGCCCCAGCATTTT
>few|TRBJ2-5|TRBV20-1|.
CSARDPRGGDAETQYF
TGCAGTGCTAGAGACCCCCGCGGTGGGGACGCAGAGACCCAGTACTTC
>.|TRBJ2-7|TRBV5-1|.
CASSLAYTYEQYF
TGCGCCAGCAGCTTGGCATACACCTACGAGCAGTACTTC
>.|TRBJ2-5|TRBV19|TRBD2
CASSTPKRTSGSQDTQYF
TGTGCCAGTAGCACCCCTAAACGGACTAGCGGGAGTCAAGACACCCAGTACTTC
>medium-sized|TRBJ2-7|TRBV20-1|TRBD2
CSARTSGLEQYF
TGCAGTGCCCGGACTAGCGGCCTCGAGCAGTACTTC
>.|TRBJ2-7|TRBV15|.
CATSPSRPYEQYF
TGTGCCACCTCCCCATCGAGACCCTACGAGCAGTACTTC
>many|TRBJ2-7|TRBV20-1|TRBD1
CSASEIQGQAYEQYF
TGCAGTGCGTCAGAGATACAGGGACAGGCCTACGAGCAGTACTTC
>many|TRBJ2-7|TRBV6-6|.
CASRPGQSYEQYF
TGTGCCAGCAGGCCCGGACAATCCTACGAGCAGTACTTC
>large|TRBJ2-6|TRBV10-3|.
CAISGGSGANVLTF
TGTGCCATCAGTGGCGGCTCTGGGGCCAACGTCCTGACTTTC
>medium-sized|TRBJ2-1|TRBV9|TRBD2
CASSGRLAGGPYEQFF
TGTGCCAGCAGCGGAAGACTAGCGGGAGGGCCCTATGAGCAGTTCTTC
>many|TRBJ1-5|TRBV15|.
CATSRGVFSNQPQHF
TGTGCCACCAGCAGAGGGGTGTTCAGCAATCAGCCCCAGCATTTT
>.|TRBJ1-3|TRBV20-1|.
CSAVTGNTTYF
TGCAGTGCCGTGACTGGAAACACCACATATTTT
>.|TRBJ1-2|TRBV4-1|.
CASSQDRGGCFYGYTF
TGCGCCAGCAGCCAAGACCGAGGGGGATGCTTCTATGGCTACACCTTC
>many|TRBJ2-3|TRBV20-1|TRBD1
CSASGTVTSTDTQYF
TGCAGTGCTAGTGGGACAGTGACTAGCACAGATACGCAGTATTTT
>many|TRBJ1-2|TRBV5-1|.
CASSLVKGNYGYTF
TGCGCCAGCAGCTTGGTGAAGGGGAACTATGGCTACACCTTC
>.|TRBJ2-2|TRBV7-2|TRBD1
CASRETGTGYTGELFF
TGTGCCAGCAGAGAAACCGGGACAGGGTACACCGGGGAGCTGTTTTTT
>.|TRBJ2-2|TRBV6-1|.
CASGPNSVTGELFF
TGTGCCAGCGGTCCCAACAGCGTTACTGGGGAGCTGTTTTTT
>large|TRBJ2-7|TRBV7-9|.
CASSSGRAYEQYF
TGTGCCAGCAGCTCCGGACGAGCCTACGAGCAGTACTTC
>medium-sized|TRBJ2-5|TRBV12-3/TRBV12-4|.
CASSLQQGRETQYF
TGTGCCAGCAGTTTGCAACAGGGTAGAGAGACCCAGTACTTC
>.|TRBJ2-1|TRBV30|.
CAWSVRGSYNEQFF
TGTGCCTGGAGTGTACGAGGCTCCTACAATGAGCAGTTCTTC
>medium-sized|TRBJ1-4|TRBV6-5|.
CASRLGQNNEKLFF
TGTGCCAGCAGACTCGGACAGAATAATGAAAAACTGTTTTTT
>few|TRBJ1-1|TRBV5-1|TRBD1
CASWRDRLSNTEAFF
TGCGCCAGCTGGCGGGACAGGCTCTCCAACACTGAAGCTTTCTTT
>medium-sized|TRBJ2-3|TRBV18|.
CASSPQGTRGTDTQYF
TGTGCCAGCTCACCACAGGGCACTAGGGGCACAGATACGCAGTATTTT
>few|TRBJ2-7|TRBV18|.
CASSLDGTYGTFIEQYF
TGTGCCAGCTCACTAGACGGGACGTACGGGACCTTCATCGAGCAGTACTTC
>medium-sized|TRBJ2-1|TRBV6-1|TRBD2
CASSEYWTSDYNEQFF
TGTGCCAGCAGTGAATACTGGACTAGTGACTACAATGAGCAGTTCTTC
>.|TRBJ2-1|TRBV20-1|TRBD2
CSAREPWTSGGYYNEQFF
TGCAGTGCTAGAGAACCCTGGACTAGCGGGGGCTATTACAATGAGCAGTTCTTC
>once|TRBJ1-2|TRBV12-5|TRBD1
CASGIQGAIYGHTF
TGTGCTAGTGGTATACAGGGGGCGATCTATGGCCACACCTTC
>.|TRBJ1-5|TRBV12-3/TRBV12-4|.
CASSFRSGQPQHF
TGTGCCAGCAGTTTTAGGTCCGGACAGCCCCAGCATTTT
>.|TRBJ2-7|TRBV5-1|.
CASSWDHSYEQYF
TGCGCCAGCAGCTGGGACCACTCCTACGAGCAGTACTTC
>many|TRBJ2-5|TRBV4-2|.
CASSQVDQGSETQYF
TGTGCCAGCAGCCAAGTCGACCAGGGGTCGGAGACCCAGTACTTC
>medium-sized|TRBJ2-1|TRBV6-5|TRBD2
CASSYLSSGRADEQFF
TGTGCCAGCAGTTACCTGTCTAGCGGGAGGGCCGATGAGCAGTTCTTC
>medium-sized|TRBJ1-1|TRBV3-1|.
CASSQGGLLFRDGSTEAFF
TGTGCCAGCAGCCAAGGAGGACTTCTGTTTAGGGACGGGAGCACTGAAGCTTTCTTT
>.|TRBJ2-1|TRBV7-2|TRBD2
CASSSRTSRSSYNEQFF
TGTGCCAGCAGCTCGCGGACTAGCAGGAGCTCCTACAATGAGCAATTCTTC
>medium-sized|TRBJ1-2|TRBV24-1|.
CATRPPPAWDGYTF
TGTGCCACCAGACCTCCCCCCGCATGGGATGGCTACACCTTC
>.|TRBJ2-1|TRBV19|TRBD2
CASSTSAGTNEQFF
TGTGCCAGTTCAACCTCAGCGGGGACCAATGAGCAGTTCTTC
>.|TRBJ1-4|TRBV18|TRBD1
CASSPRDRVNEKLFF
TGTGCCAGCTCACCACGGGACAGGGTTAATGAAAAACTGTTTTTT
>medium-sized|TRBJ1-5|TRBV12-3/TRBV12-4|TRBD1
CASSARDRPNQPQHF
TGTGCCAGCAGTGCTCGGGACAGGCCTAATCAGCCCCAGCATTTT
>many|TRBJ2-7|TRBV6-5|TRBD1
CASRVTGYYEQYF
TGTGCCAGCAGGGTGACAGGGTACTACGAGCAGTACTTC
>many|TRBJ1-5|TRBV6-1|TRBD1
CATTRQGANQPQHF
TGTGCCACCACGAGACAGGGGGCGAATCAGCCCCAGCATTTT
>.|TRBJ2-2|TRBV12-3/TRBV12-4|TRBD1
CASRRQGSGTGELFF
TGTGCCAGCAGAAGACAGGGGTCTGGCACCGGGGAGCTGTTTTTT
>.|TRBJ1-1|TRBV4-1|.
CASSAQGRPEAFF
TGCGCCAGCAGCGCACAGGGTCGCCCTGAAGCTTTCTTT